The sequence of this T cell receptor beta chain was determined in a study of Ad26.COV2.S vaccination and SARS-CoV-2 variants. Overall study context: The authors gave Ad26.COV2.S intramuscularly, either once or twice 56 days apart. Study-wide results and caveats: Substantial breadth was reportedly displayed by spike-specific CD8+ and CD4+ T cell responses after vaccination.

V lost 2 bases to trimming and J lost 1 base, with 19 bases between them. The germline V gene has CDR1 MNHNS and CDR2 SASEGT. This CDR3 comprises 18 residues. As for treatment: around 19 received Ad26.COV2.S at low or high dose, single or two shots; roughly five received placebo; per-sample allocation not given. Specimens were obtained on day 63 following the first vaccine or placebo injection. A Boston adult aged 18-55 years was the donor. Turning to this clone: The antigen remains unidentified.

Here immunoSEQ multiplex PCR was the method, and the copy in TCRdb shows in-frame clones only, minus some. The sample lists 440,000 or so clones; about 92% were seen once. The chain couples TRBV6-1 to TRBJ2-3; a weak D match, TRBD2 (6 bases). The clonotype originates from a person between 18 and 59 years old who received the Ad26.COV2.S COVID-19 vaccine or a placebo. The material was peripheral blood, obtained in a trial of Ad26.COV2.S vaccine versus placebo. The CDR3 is CASSELSMGGFGTDTQYF. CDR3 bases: TGTGCCAGCAGTGAATTGAGTATGGGGGGATTCGGCACAGATACGCAGTATTTT.